The entry below gives a single TCR beta chain sequence along with its context. As yet, its antigen is unknown. This entry belongs to a study of cytomegalovirus exposure and HLA in healthy donors. In the PCR, 60 Vbeta and 13 Jbeta primers were used. Clones were read by immunoSEQ multiplex PCR, and TCRdb kept only the in-frame ones, dropping some. Of 160,000 or so clones in the sample, 80% are singletons; the top ten hold 4.5% to 6%. Findings of the study overall: A few V segments could not be told apart, such as TRBV6-2 and TRBV6-3, and were left out.

V lost 6 bases and J lost 0, with 15 bases in between. CDR3 length: 15 residues. Germline V gives CDR1 SGDLS, CDR2 YYNGEE. At the time of sampling, donors were nominally healthy, though unrecorded immune exposures were likely. Sequences were obtained from PBMCs. This TCR was recovered from a man aged 40-49 years in good health and CMV-seronegative. The J gene is TRBJ1-1, the V gene TRBV9, with TRBD1 as a possible D gene (5 bases). The CDR3 protein is CASTPPPDMNTEAFF. The DNA of the CDR3 is TGTGCCAGCACCCCCCCGCCGGACATGAACACTGAAGCTTTCTTT.